Below are 7 T cell receptor beta chains sequenced from a single sample in a study of shared clonotypes between healthy human individuals. The assay was immunoSEQ multiplex PCR, and TCRdb's table has in-frame clones only and misses some. This sample yields some 530,000 clones, of which roughly 80% are seen a single time; roughly an eighth belongs to the top ten. The specimen sequenced was PBMCs. These receptors were taken from a woman aged 40 to 49 in good health. Some clones in this sample may be carry-over from other donors' samples.

The chain has TRBV6-5 and TRBJ1-4; D not certain. This CDR3 spans 15 amino acids. Germline V gene lookup returns CDR1 MNHEY and CDR2 SVGAGI. Trimming removed 0 bases from V and 8 bases from J, with 13 bases in between. As DNA, the CDR3 is TGTGCCAGCAGTTACTCCGGCAGCGGACGAGAAAAACTGTTTTTT. Its translation is CASSYSGSGREKLFF.

The CDR3 nucleotides read TGTGCCAGCACCCGGGACTTTGAAGGGAATGAGCAGTTCTTC. Translated, it gives CASTRDFEGNEQFF. The chain couples TRBV28 to TRBJ2-1, with D tentatively TRBD2 (6 bases). Germline CDR1 MDHEN, CDR2 SYDVKM. V was clipped by 7 bases and J by 7 bases, with 17 bases between them. The CDR3 runs to 14 residues.

CDR3 DNA sequence: TGTGCCAGCAGTTTATCAGGGGCCGCTAAGGTTGGCTACACCTTC. As protein: CASSLSGAAKVGYTF. This chain uses TRBV28 with TRBJ1-2, with D possibly matching TRBD1 (6 bases). Germline values: CDR1 MDHEN, CDR2 SYDVKM. The CDR3 loop spans 15 amino acids. The ends were cut back, 1 base at V and 7 bases at J, with 16 bases in the middle.

This chain joins TRBV25-1 and TRBJ1-4; 9 positions match TRBD1. The CDR3 is made up of 15 amino acids. Germline loops: CDR1 MGHDK, CDR2 SYGVNS. J gave up 8 bases and V 4 bases, and 8 bases lay outside the gene matches. This CDR3 is CASSALQGAGEKLFF. The CDR3 DNA is TGTGCCAGCAGTGCCCTACAGGGGGCCGGAGAAAAACTGTTTTTT.

The chain employs TRBV10-1 and TRBJ2-1, with 13 positions matching TRBD2. The CDR3 totals 14 residues. From germline, CDR1 is WNHNN and CDR2 SYGVQD (reference sequence). With 9 bases clipped from V and 8 bases from J, the junction kept 7 bases outside the gene matches. Written as DNA, the CDR3 is TGCGCCAGGGAAGGGACTAGCGGGACCGATGAGCAGTTCTTC. Protein product: CAREGTSGTDEQFF.

The genes are TRBV7-2 and TRBJ2-3; D is undetermined. CDR1 and CDR2 from the germline V gene are SGHTA and FQGNSA. Trimming removed 1 base from V and 4 bases from J, with 9 bases in between. The CDR3 contains 14 residues. CDR3 amino acids: CASSLGHSSDTQYF. The CDR3 nucleotides are TGTGCCAGCAGCTTAGGTCATAGTTCAGATACGCAGTATTTT.

Note on this clone: A far larger clone is a single base away, which makes a read error likely. The chain joins TRBV4-2 to TRBJ1-2, with 7 nucleotides matching TRBD1. This CDR3 region has 14 residues. Germline values: CDR1 LGHNA, CDR2 YNFKEQ. The CDR3 sequence: CASSQEWTGYGYAF. The CDR3 DNA is TGTGCCAGCAGCCAAGAGTGGACAGGCTATGGCTACGCCTTC.